The 18 T cell receptor beta chains presented below share a single source sample, sequenced in a study of T cell responses to AZD1222 COVID-19 vaccine. This table comes from immunoSEQ multiplex PCR, and its TCRdb copy is limited to in-frame clones, with some not included. This repertoire shows 150,000 to 180,000 clones, about 87% found once; its top ten account for around 3%. The input for sequencing was peripheral blood, taken on day 0 of AZD1222 vaccination. The receptors stem from an adult in good health.

This chain links TRBV5-8 with TRBJ2-5; D unresolved. This CDR3 contains 17 residues. Germline CDR1 reads SGHTS; CDR2 reads YDEGEE. Trimming removed 0 bases from V and 0 bases from J, with 15 bases in between. The CDR3 DNA reads TGTGCCAGCAGCTTGGGCGCGGCGCAGGCGTACCAAGAGACCCAGTACTTC. Residues: CASSLGAAQAYQETQYF.

The rearrangement uses TRBV12-5 and TRBJ2-3; tentatively, D is TRBD2 (5 bases). CDR3 length: 18 residues. Germline V gene data show CDR1 as LGHNT and CDR2 as FRNRAP. Trimming stripped 7 bases from V and 3 bases from J, with 26 bases between. The CDR3 reads CASASRGLARSWTDTQYF. In DNA form, the CDR3 reads TGTGCTAGTGCCTCGCGCGGTCTAGCTCGTTCTTGGACAGATACGCAGTATTTT.

The chain employs TRBV3-1 (or the pseudogene TRBV3-2) and TRBJ2-4; possibly TRBD1 or TRBD2 for D (5 bases each). Germline CDR1 LGHDT, CDR2 YNNKEL (reference sequence). CDR3 size: 13 residues. V was trimmed by 5 bases and J by 6 bases, leaving 11 bases between them. The CDR3 sequence is CASSSRDPNIQYF. The CDR3, as DNA: TGTGCCAGCAGCTCCCGGGACCCAAACATTCAGTACTTC.

The chain is built from TRBV9 and TRBJ2-3, with TRBD1 matching over 8 bases. This CDR3 spans 19 amino acids. V trimming: 0 bases; J trimming: 4 bases; junction bases outside the gene matches: 16. The germline V gene has CDR1 SGDLS and CDR2 YYNGEE. The CDR3 loop is CASSVASGQGIGWADTQYF. CDR3 bases: TGTGCCAGCAGCGTAGCCTCCGGACAGGGTATCGGATGGGCAGATACGCAGTATTTT.

The chain employs TRBV5-6 and TRBJ1-1; D is uncertain. This CDR3 contains 15 residues. From germline, CDR1 is SGHDT and CDR2 YYEEEE. V was shortened by 0 bases and J by 0 bases, with 9 bases between the two germline ends. CDR3 sequence (DNA): TGTGCCAGCAGCTTGGCTCGCTACATGAACACTGAAGCTTTCTTT. Its protein is CASSLARYMNTEAFF.

This chain joins TRBV7-9 and TRBJ2-3; 7 bases are shared with TRBD1. The V gene's germline CDR1 is SEHNR and CDR2 FQNEAQ (reference sequence). V lost 8 bases to trimming and J lost 2 bases; unmatched junction nucleotides: 7. CDR3 length: 14 residues. CDR3 sequence reads: CASSGQPPTDTQYF. Written as DNA, the CDR3 is TGTGCCAGCTCGGGACAGCCACCCACAGATACGCAGTATTTT.

The rearrangement uses TRBV6-1 and TRBJ1-5; TRBD1 agrees at 8 bases. Germline loops: CDR1 MNHNS, CDR2 SASEGT. The CDR3 covers 16 residues. V was clipped by 0 bases and J by 4 bases; unmatched bases: 5. The CDR3 DNA sequence: TGTGCCAGCAGTGAAGCGGCAGGGGGCGGAAATCAGCCCCAGCATTTT. Translation gives CASSEAAGGGNQPQHF.

The chain uses TRBV3-1 (or the pseudogene TRBV3-2) and TRBJ2-5; 7 bases are a match to TRBD1. The CDR3 sequence is 14 residues long. CDR1 and CDR2 from the germline V gene are LGHDT and YNNKEL (reference sequence). V shed 1 base, J shed 5 bases, and the junction held 4 bases outside the gene matches. CDR3 coding DNA: TGTGCCAGCAGCCAAGGAAGGGGGCTTGAGACCCAGTACTTC. Amino acids: CASSQGRGLETQYF.

This rearrangement joins TRBV6-5 to TRBJ1-6; 8 bases line up with TRBD1. There are 14 residues in the CDR3. Looked up from germline, CDR1 is MNHEY and CDR2 is SVGAGI. V shed 4 bases, J shed 10 bases, and the junction held 6 bases outside the gene matches. CDR3 nucleotide sequence: TGTGCCAGCAGTTCTCGGACAGGGAACTCACCCCTCCACTTT. Translation gives CASSSRTGNSPLHF.

V is TRBV5-4 and J is TRBJ2-5; D unclear. Looked up from germline, CDR1 is SGHNT and CDR2 is YYREEE (reference sequence). CDR3 length: 14 residues. The V gene lost 3 bases and the J gene lost 2 bases, with 11 bases spanning the gap. The CDR3 sequence is CASSSGSVQETQYF. The CDR3 coding sequence is TGTGCCAGCAGCTCGGGCAGCGTTCAAGAGACCCAGTACTTC.

This clone was found once. V and J are TRBV6-2 or TRBV6-3 and TRBJ1-1, with D possibly matching TRBD1 (6 bases). Germline CDR1 reads MNHEY; CDR2 reads SVGEGT. This CDR3 contains 15 residues. Trimming took off 6 bases at V and 1 base at J, with 15 bases between the two ends. CDR3 sequence reads: CASSQLQGWNTEAFF. The CDR3 nucleotides read TGTGCCAGCAGCCAACTACAGGGTTGGAACACTGAAGCTTTCTTT.

The chain employs TRBV28 and TRBJ1-4; tentatively, D is TRBD1 (5 bases). This CDR3 region has 15 residues. Per the germline V gene, CDR1 is MDHEN and CDR2 is SYDVKM. The ends were cut back, 6 bases at V and 4 bases at J, with 15 bases in the middle. The DNA for the CDR3 is TGTGCCAGCAGCCCCGCAGGGACCAATAATGAAAAACTGTTTTTT. Translated: CASSPAGTNNEKLFF.

This chain uses TRBV6-5 with TRBJ2-6; D perhaps matches TRBD1 (5 bases). Trimming cost V 0 bases and J 2 bases, with 8 bases left between them. The CDR3 runs to 16 residues. The germline V gene encodes CDR1 MNHEY and CDR2 SVGAGI. CDR3 sequence reads: CASSYSQGAGANVLTF. The CDR3 DNA is TGTGCCAGCAGTTACTCGCAGGGCGCTGGGGCCAACGTCCTGACTTTC.

This chain uses TRBV19 with TRBJ1-2, with D perhaps TRBD1 (5 bases). There are 13 residues in the CDR3. Germline CDR1 and CDR2: LNHDA and SQIVND (reference sequence). V was pared by 7 bases and J by 7 bases, with 16 bases between. The CDR3 region is CASNPSGRRGYTF. In DNA form, the CDR3 reads TGTGCCAGTAATCCCTCAGGGAGACGTGGCTACACCTTC. The variable domain in full, with the rest retrieved from reference TRBV19 and TRBJ1-2, is DGGITQSPKYLFRKEGQNVTLSCEQNLNHDAMYWYRQDPGQGLRLIYYSQIVNDFQKGDIAEGYSVSREKKESFPLTVTSAQKNPTAFYLCASNPSGRRGYTFGSGTRLTVV.

The V and J genes are TRBV19 and TRBJ2-1; 7 bases agree with TRBD1. V shed 5 bases, J shed 4 bases, and the junction held 8 bases outside the gene matches. The CDR3 is made up of 15 amino acids. Germline CDR1 LNHDA, CDR2 SQIVND (reference sequence). The CDR3 nucleotides read TGTGCCAGTAGTTCGCAGGGGGTCCTATACAATGAGCAGTTCTTC. It codes for CASSSQGVLYNEQFF.

This chain joins TRBV5-4 and TRBJ2-7; perhaps TRBD1 as D (7 bases). The CDR3 covers 13 residues. Germline CDR1 SGHNT, CDR2 YYREEE (reference sequence). Deletions cut 3 bases from V and 1 base from J, with 8 bases between. The CDR3 region is CASSSGGSYEQYF. The CDR3 nucleotides read TGTGCCAGCAGCTCAGGGGGGTCCTACGAGCAGTACTTC.

The chain is built from TRBV4-3 and TRBJ2-1, with D perhaps given as TRBD1 or TRBD2 (5 bases each). The CDR3 is 16 amino acids. CDR1 is LGHNA and CDR2 is YSLEER in the germline V gene. V was trimmed by 1 base and J by 3 bases, leaving 13 bases between them. The CDR3 loop reads CASSQGWGRGYNEQFF. The CDR3, as DNA: TGCGCCAGCAGCCAAGGCTGGGGGAGAGGCTACAATGAGCAGTTCTTC.

V usage is TRBV5-1 and J usage is TRBJ1-5, with 10 bases fitting TRBD1. The trim removed 4 bases at V and 3 bases at J, leaving 7 bases unmatched. Germline CDR1 and CDR2: SGHRS and YFSETQ. The CDR3 is 16 residues long. The CDR3 loop reads CASSAGTGASNQPQHF. The CDR3 bases are TGCGCCAGCAGCGCAGGGACAGGGGCCTCCAATCAGCCCCAGCATTTT.